Reported below is one T cell receptor (beta chain). The source of the sample is a study of T cells in Graves' hyperthyroidism and ophthalmopathy. Regions amplified from RNA transcripts were the TCR beta CDR3 regions. The HTBI set primed first-round TCR CDR3 RT-PCR. Via MiXCR, TCRdb re-called the multiplex PCR reads, giving one row per CDR3 protein. The sample lists roughly 510,000 distinct CDR3 sequences, around 20% seen once, with roughly 29% in the top ten. An absence of ophthalmopathy progression within 18 months meant stable Graves' hyperthyroidism. Patients between 18 and 65 years old had hyperthyroidism, newly diagnosed and lasting under 2 months. V shed 5 bases and J shed 2 bases, with 13 bases lying between them. The CDR3 extends over 14 amino acids.

V is TRBV12-3 or TRBV12-4 and J is TRBJ2-7; D call uncertain. This receptor was taken from a man aged 18 to 30 with Graves' hyperthyroidism. The sample comprised blood. This CDR3 reads CASSLQDVAYEQYF. The CDR3 region has the DNA TGTGCCAGCAGTCTCCAGGACGTAGCCTACGAGCAGTACTTC.